This TCR beta chain was captured by sequencing in a study of shared clonotypes between healthy human individuals. Adult donors, all healthy and HIV-negative, had no recent acute infections or vaccinations. Genomic DNA came from about 92 million PBMCs in unsorted samples. CDR3 length: 14 residues. Germline V CDR1 and CDR2: SGDLS, YYNGEE. V lost 1 base to trimming and J lost 4 bases, with 11 bases between them. The authors ran the assay at deep level. Genomic DNA per cell subset filled all wells of several immunoSEQ plates. Here immunoSEQ multiplex PCR was the method, and the copy in TCRdb shows in-frame clones only, minus some. The table lists about 490,000 clones, approximately 79% of them singletons.

Sequences were obtained from PBMCs. The sequence came from a woman between 40 and 55 years old in good health. Some clones in this sample may be carry-over from other donors' samples. The chain combines TRBV9 with TRBJ1-1; D is undetermined. The CDR3, as DNA: TGTGCCAGCAGCGTAACGGCGCGGGGCACTGAAGCTTTCTTT. Translating it yields CASSVTARGTEAFF. The entire variable domain, with the rest obtained from reference TRBV9 and TRBJ1-1, is as follows: DSGVTQTPKHLITATGQRVTLRCSPRSGDLSVYWYQQSLDQGLQFLIQYYNGEERAKGNILERFSAQQFPDLHSELNLSSLELGDSALYFCASSVTARGTEAFFGQGTRLTVV.